The 4 T cell receptor beta chains listed next were all sequenced from one sample in a study of T-cell memory formation after mild COVID-19. MiXCR, run by TCRdb on the 5' RACE reads, gives a single entry per CDR3 protein. Here the sample spans 150,000 to 200,000 distinct CDR3 sequences, roughly 15% being singletons. Specimen: PBMCs or a T cell subset sorted from them (not recorded which). Source of these receptors: an adult woman who had mild COVID-19 (a few samples of this study predate the infection). Cell type and time point are not known.

This clonotype was observed a handful of times. The genes are TRBV7-3 and TRBJ1-1; D unresolved. Trimming took off 1 base at V and 0 bases at J, with 6 bases between the two ends. Per germline, CDR1 SGHTA and CDR2 FQGTGA. The CDR3 spans 14 residues. CDR3 coding DNA: TGTGCCAGCAGCTTAAGAGGGTTGAACACTGAAGCTTTCTTT. This translates into CASSLRGLNTEAFF.

A few counts support this clonotype. The rearrangement joins TRBV12-3 or TRBV12-4 to TRBJ2-2, with TRBD1 matching over 9 bases. V lost 3 bases to trimming and J lost 1 base; unmatched junction nucleotides: 9. The CDR3 covers 18 residues. CDR3 loop: CASSFGTGKALNTGELFF. DNA of the CDR3: TGTGCCAGCAGTTTTGGGACAGGGAAAGCTTTGAACACCGGGGAGCTGTTTTTT.

This clonotype was counted between two and nine times. The V and J genes are TRBV24-1 and TRBJ2-7; 9 positions agree with TRBD1. This CDR3 region has 12 residues. The germline V gene encodes CDR1 KGHDR and CDR2 SFDVKD. Trimming removed 9 bases from V and 5 bases from J; junction bases left unmatched: 4. The CDR3 here is CATGDRDDEQYF. The CDR3 nucleotides read TGTGCCACCGGGGACAGGGACGACGAGCAGTACTTC.

V is TRBV5-1 and J is TRBJ2-7; 10 bases are shared with TRBD1. The CDR3 is made up of 14 amino acids. The V segment lost 4 bases and the J segment 4 bases; nucleotides outside the gene matches: 5. Germline CDR1 and CDR2: SGHRS and YFSETQ. CDR3 amino acids: CASSARDRGYEQYF. As DNA, the CDR3 is TGCGCCAGCAGCGCGAGGGACAGGGGTTACGAGCAGTACTTC.